This T cell receptor (beta chain) originates from a study of blood T cell repertoires in COVID-19. Study in general: Sites across the United States, Italy and Spain contributed samples from acute and convalescent COVID-19.

In the authors' workflow: Amplification with reference gene primers provided the estimates of nucleated cell counts. The method was immunoSEQ multiplex PCR; TCRdb's version includes in-frame clones alone and lacks a portion of them. For V, J and clone size, that table is used; D and trimming come from the DNA. The top ten clones hold around 8.9% of a sample with about 250,000 clones, approximately 82% of them seen once. CDR3 size: 16 residues. Germline V gene lookup returns CDR1 SEHNR and CDR2 FQNEAQ (reference sequence). V lost 3 bases to trimming and J lost 7 bases, with 19 bases between them. This TCR derives from a man in his forties or fifties with active or convalescent COVID-19. The chain combines TRBV7-9 with TRBJ1-3; maybe TRBD1 (5 bases). What was sequenced was peripheral blood. In nucleotides, the CDR3 is TGTGCCAGCAGCTTTAGTCTCCCGACAGCGGGGAACACCATATATTTT. This gives the protein CASSFSLPTAGNTIYF.